This record looks at one TCR beta chain sequence and its context. V gave up 6 bases and J gave up 3 bases; unmatched junction bases: 9. The CDR3 totals 15 residues. CDR1 and CDR2 (germline): KGHSH, LQKENI. Generated by immunoSEQ multiplex PCR, the TCRdb table keeps only in-frame clones and is missing some. The top ten clones hold around 0.68% of a sample with 90,000 to 120,000 clones, about 92% of them seen once. These data originate in a study of siplizumab effects on memory and regulatory T cells. The sequence came from a human donor in good health. Sequences were obtained from Tregs sorted from blood. This chain uses TRBV18 with TRBJ2-5; 8 positions match TRBD2. The CDR3 region has the DNA TGTGCCAGCTCCCAAACGCGGGGGGTGGAAGAGACCCAGTACTTC. Protein product: CASSQTRGVEETQYF. Full variable domain (missing parts from reference TRBV18 and TRBJ2-5): NAGVMQNPRHLVRRRGQEARLRCSPMKGHSHVYWYRQLPEEGLKFMVYLQKENIIDESGMPKERFSAEFPKEGPSILRIQQVVRGDSAAYFCASSQTRGVEETQYFGPGTRLLVL.